This TCR beta chain appears in the sequencing data of a study of shared clonotypes between healthy human individuals. Sequencing used immunoSEQ multiplex PCR; TCRdb keeps in-frame clones, though not all of them. The sample has roughly 2,000,000 clones; just under 95% are singletons. Positive CCR7 selection of CD45RO-negative cells yielded the naive CD8 cells, and terminally differentiated effector memory CD45RA+ cells were excluded. This CDR3 comprises 18 residues. With V trimmed by 3 bases and J by 5 bases, 14 bases remained unmatched. The TCR comes from a young man in good health. The source material was naive CD8+ T cells sorted from blood. This chain links TRBV23-1 with TRBJ2-5; 11 nucleotides match TRBD1. TRBV23-1 is marked as an open reading frame, function uncertain. Written as DNA, the CDR3 is TGCGCCAGCAGTCACCGCCCGGGACAGGGGGTGGGAAGGGAGACCCAGTACTTC. Translated, it gives CASSHRPGQGVGRETQYF.